This T cell receptor beta chain was found in a study of T-cell memory formation after mild COVID-19. General study points: Clones contracting over day 15 to 85 were CD4/CD8 balanced, with later expanders leaning CD4+.

This clonotype was seen a few times. The antigen remains undetermined. Germline V gene sequence: CDR1 MNHEY, CDR2 SVGAGI. V lost 2 bases and J lost 5; bases outside the gene matches: 2. CDR3 length: 14 amino acids. Each CDR3 protein gets one entry after TCRdb re-called the 5' RACE reads with MiXCR. The sample has 250,000 to 350,000 distinct CDR3 sequences, 15% to 20% seen once. This sequence originates from a man aged 18 to 30 who had mild COVID-19 (a few samples of this study predate the infection). Cell type and time point are not known. The chain combines TRBV6-5 with TRBJ2-7; the match to TRBD1 covers 11 bases. Sequencing was done on a sample of PBMCs or a T cell subset sorted from them (not recorded which). The CDR3 spells CASSYGGQGDEQYF. The DNA of the CDR3 is TGTGCCAGCAGTTACGGGGGACAGGGGGACGAGCAGTACTTC.